This TCR beta chain was sequenced for a study of CD8+ T cells in alopecia areata. Regarding the study as a whole: Compared with normal scalp, lesional scalp had higher clonality and more expanded CD8+ clones. Sequencing of scalp tissue also captures the resident alphabeta T cells of normal skin.

Using a FACSAria, the CD4+ and CD8+ T cells were sorted from the PBMCs. cDNA serving as the sequencing template came from extracted, reverse transcribed RNA. TCRdb's table, derived via immunoSEQ multiplex PCR, lists solely in-frame clones and lacks some. The sample includes 120,000 or so clones, less than 50% seen only once; the top ten take about 10%. In regard to this clone: Its antigen is still unknown.

Per germline, CDR1 MNHEY and CDR2 SVGAGI. After removal of 5 bases from V and 4 bases from J, the junction contained 6 bases not matched to a gene. The CDR3 has 15 amino acids. This receptor was obtained from a human donor with alopecia areata. V and J are TRBV6-5 and TRBJ2-1, with 9 bases fitting TRBD2. The specimen sequenced was NKG2D-low CD8+ T cells sorted from blood. CDR3 sequence reads: CASSTGTSRYNEQFF. Here the CDR3 DNA reads TGTGCCAGCAGTACCGGGACTAGCCGTTACAATGAGCAGTTCTTC.